A single sample is the source of the 23 T cell receptor beta chains below, sequenced in a study of blood T cell repertoires in COVID-19 (dated by TCRdb to 2020 to 2022). The library was generated by the immunoSEQ multiplex PCR assay. The table comes from immuneACCESS by way of TCRdb, which keeps in-frame sequences with V and J called. Part of the clones is missing from these tables; in studies checked, under half for an unresolved V gene and the rest for unknown reasons. This sample is represented by 250,000 to 300,000 clones; approximately 86% of them were singletons. The ten most abundant clones make up approximately 0.8% of the sample. The sequencing input was peripheral blood. These receptors were obtained from a woman younger than 45 with acute or convalescent COVID-19.

This clone was detected once. The chain employs TRBV7-2 and TRBJ1-2, with TRBD1 identical over 7 bases. The CDR3 runs to 16 residues. The J segment lost 0 bases and the V segment lost 1 base, leaving 5 bases of the junction unmatched. Germline V gene data show CDR1 as SGHTA and CDR2 as FQGNSA. CDR3 sequence reads: CASSLDNRGANYGYTF. For the CDR3, the DNA is TGTGCCAGCAGCTTAGACAACAGGGGCGCTAACTATGGCTACACCTTC. The complete variable domain, with remaining parts taken from reference TRBV7-2 and TRBJ1-2, reads GAGVSQSPSNKVTEKGKDVELRCDPISGHTALYWYRQSLGQGLEFLIYFQGNSAPDKSGLPSDRFSAERTGGSVSTLTIQRTQQEDSAVYLCASSLDNRGANYGYTFGSGTRLTVV.

V gene TRBV7-7 combines with J gene TRBJ2-5; 8 nucleotides match TRBD2. Germline V gene data show CDR1 as SSHAT and CDR2 as FNYEAQ (reference sequence). The CDR3 runs 15 residues. After removal of 1 base from V and 5 bases from J, the junction contained 6 bases not matched to a gene. The CDR3 is CASSLGGTSSETQYF. Written as DNA, the CDR3 is TGTGCCAGCAGCTTAGGTGGGACTAGTTCGGAGACCCAGTACTTC.

This clone is a singleton in its sample. V is TRBV19 and J is TRBJ1-5; 7 bases are a match to TRBD1. This CDR3 region has 17 residues. V dropped 10 bases and J dropped 1; count of bases not matched to a gene: 16. Germline CDR1 and CDR2: LNHDA and SQIVND (reference sequence). The CDR3, as DNA: TGTGCCACCGCCCTCAAAACCGGGACAGAGAGCAATCAGCCCCAGCATTTT. Translating gives CATALKTGTESNQPQHF.

On this clone itself: This same CDR3 is encoded by further DNA sequences in the sample. V usage is TRBV7-2 and J usage is TRBJ1-1; D is uncertain. Trimming left V 3 bases short and J 1 base short, with 6 bases between. This CDR3 contains 13 residues. Germline CDR1 and CDR2: SGHTA and FQGNSA. The CDR3 here is CASSFSGNTEAFF. The CDR3 DNA reads as TGTGCCAGCAGCTTTTCCGGGAACACTGAAGCTTTCTTT. Together with reference TRBV7-2 and TRBJ1-1, the CDR3 gives the full variable domain: GAGVSQSPSNKVTEKGKDVELRCDPISGHTALYWYRQSLGQGLEFLIYFQGNSAPDKSGLPSDRFSAERTGGSVSTLTIQRTQQEDSAVYLCASSFSGNTEAFFGQGTRLTVV.

The count of this clone is one. The rearrangement joins TRBV21-1 to TRBJ2-1; the table's D call, TRBD1, was not checked against the DNA. TRBV21-1 is reported as a pseudogene. This CDR3 has 14 amino acids. This chain's CDR3 is CASSLRDRGDEQFF. Written as DNA, the CDR3 is TGTGCCAGCAGCCTCCGGGACAGGGGCGATGAGCAGTTCTTC.

The chain uses TRBV6-4 and TRBJ2-1; TRBD2 matches at 10 bases. CDR1 is MRHNA, CDR2 SNTAGT, per germline. This CDR3 is 14 amino acids long. The junction had 6 bases not matched to a gene; V was cut back by 5 bases and J by 8 bases. The CDR3 is CASSSTSGKDEQFF. CDR3 DNA sequence: TGTGCCAGCAGTAGCACTAGCGGGAAGGATGAGCAGTTCTTC.

The J gene is TRBJ1-2, the V gene TRBV4-3; unclear D gene. Germline V gene lookup returns CDR1 LGHNA and CDR2 YSLEER. Trimming pared 2 bases from V and 4 bases from J, leaving 11 bases between. There are 14 residues in the CDR3. The CDR3 DNA sequence: TGCGCCAGCAGCCAAACCGAAAACACCTATGGCTACACCTTC. Its translation: CASSQTENTYGYTF.

This clone was found a few times. This same CDR3 is encoded by further DNA sequences in the sample. V is TRBV11-3 and J is TRBJ1-3; no clear D. The CDR3 consists of 15 residues. The V end was cut by 1 base, the J end by 0 bases, with 7 bases between. CDR1 SGHNT and CDR2 YENEEA come from the germline V gene. CDR3 sequence: CASSLGGVSGNTIYF. The CDR3 nucleotides are TGTGCCAGCAGCTTAGGCGGGGTCTCTGGAAACACCATATATTTT. The full variable domain, completed using reference TRBV11-3 and TRBJ1-3, is EAGVVQSPRYKIIEKKQPVAFWCNPISGHNTLYWYLQNLGQGPELLIRYENEEAVDDSQLPKDRFSAERLKGVDSTLKIQPAELGDSAVYLCASSLGGVSGNTIYFGEGSWLTVV.

The chain uses TRBV5-1 and TRBJ1-5; the D gene is possibly TRBD1 (6 bases). The CDR3 loop spans 14 amino acids. V was cut by 4 bases and J by 9 bases, with 17 bases left in between. CDR1 and CDR2 (germline): SGHRS, YFSETQ. The CDR3 coding sequence is TGCGCCAGCAGCCTGGACGAGGGGGTGTGGCCCCAGCATTTT. This encodes CASSLDEGVWPQHF.

V and J are TRBV5-8 and TRBJ2-7, with TRBD1 matching over 7 bases. This CDR3 region has 15 residues. Trimming cost V 4 bases and J 0 bases; bases outside gene matches: 7. Germline V gene sequence: CDR1 SGHTS, CDR2 YDEGEE. The CDR3 spells CASSASGTASYEQYF. The CDR3 DNA follows: TGTGCCAGCAGCGCCTCCGGGACAGCCTCCTACGAGCAGTACTTC.

This chain joins TRBV10-3 and TRBJ1-1; tentatively, D is TRBD1 (5 bases). The length of the CDR3 is 14 residues. V was cut by 3 bases and J by 3 bases, with 11 bases left in between. Looked up from germline, CDR1 is ENHRY and CDR2 is SYGVKD. The CDR3, as DNA: TGTGCCATCAGTGACCGGGGCGGGGACACTGAAGCTTTCTTT. As protein: CAISDRGGDTEAFF.

This sequence joins TRBV5-1 and TRBJ2-1, with D possibly TRBD2 on 6 matching bases. The CDR3 runs to 16 residues. With 5 bases removed from V and 0 bases from J, the gap between germline ends came to 15 bases. The germline V gene encodes CDR1 SGHRS and CDR2 YFSETQ. The CDR3 bases are TGCGCCAGCAGGCGGGACGGGGGAAGCTCCTACAATGAGCAGTTCTTC. Its translation is CASRRDGGSSYNEQFF.

The chain recombines TRBV7-9 with TRBJ1-2; 7 bases fit TRBD1. V shed 1 base and J 4 bases; nucleotides not matched to a gene: 3. CDR3 length equals 14 residues. The V gene's germline CDR1 is SEHNR and CDR2 FQNEAQ (reference sequence). The CDR3 reads CASSLGDRLYGYTF. The CDR3 coding sequence is TGTGCCAGCAGCTTAGGGGACAGACTCTATGGCTACACCTTC.

In nucleotides, the CDR3 is TGTGCTAGTGGTTTGGGGCGGGATTGGACAGATACGCAGTATTTT. Translating it yields CASGLGRDWTDTQYF. The rearrangement joins TRBV12-5 to TRBJ2-3; possibly TRBD2 for D (6 bases). This CDR3 contains 15 residues. Germline V CDR1 and CDR2: LGHNT, FRNRAP. Trimming removed 1 base from V and 3 bases from J, with 11 bases in between.

The chain employs TRBV7-2 and TRBJ1-2, with 8 bases matching TRBD1. The CDR3 consists of 13 residues. V shed 3 bases and J 7 bases; nucleotides not matched to a gene: 4. CDR1 and CDR2 from the germline V gene are SGHTA and FQGNSA. CDR3 amino acids: CASSLDRVGGYTF. The CDR3 DNA reads TGTGCCAGCAGCTTGGACAGGGTGGGTGGCTACACCTTC. The full variable domain, completed using reference TRBV7-2 and TRBJ1-2, is GAGVSQSPSNKVTEKGKDVELRCDPISGHTALYWYRQSLGQGLEFLIYFQGNSAPDKSGLPSDRFSAERTGGSVSTLTIQRTQQEDSAVYLCASSLDRVGGYTFGSGTRLTVV.

The chain is built from TRBV13 and TRBJ2-6; D is perhaps TRBD2 (5 bases). The V gene lost 5 bases and the J gene lost 4 bases, with 12 bases spanning the gap. The germline V gene encodes CDR1 PRHDT and CDR2 FYEKMQ (reference sequence). This CDR3 spans 15 amino acids. The CDR3 DNA is TGTGCCAGCAGCGCCCGGGATGGAGGGGCCAACGTCCTGACTTTC. Its translation: CASSARDGGANVLTF.

As concerns this clone: The junction and the germline gene differ at one end; a read error may be behind it. The genes are TRBV7-7 and TRBJ2-5; 9 bases are a match to TRBD1. CDR1 SSHAT and CDR2 FNYEAQ come from the germline V gene (reference sequence). This CDR3 contains 16 residues. The DNA of the CDR3 is TGTGCTAGCAGCCTTATCGGGACAGGGCACCAAGAGACCCAGTACTTC. As protein: CASSLIGTGHQETQYF.

The V gene is TRBV7-2, the J gene TRBJ2-3; D unclear. The germline V gene encodes CDR1 SGHTA and CDR2 FQGNSA. V lost 7 bases and J lost 4, with 12 bases in between. The CDR3 sequence is 13 residues long. CDR3 nucleotides: TGTGCCAGCAACCTCGACTCGCCAGATACGCAGTATTTT. This codes for CASNLDSPDTQYF.

The V gene is TRBV9, the J gene TRBJ1-4, with TRBD1 identical over 7 bases. V shed 4 bases, J shed 0 bases, and the junction held 6 bases outside the gene matches. The germline gives CDR1 SGDLS, CDR2 YYNGEE. The CDR3 extends over 16 amino acids. For the CDR3, the DNA is TGTGCCAGCAGCAGGGACAGCAAACCAACTAATGAAAAACTGTTTTTT. Translating it yields CASSRDSKPTNEKLFF.

The chain couples TRBV6-1 to TRBJ2-3, with 10 bases lining up with TRBD2. CDR3 length equals 15 residues. CDR1 is MNHNS and CDR2 is SASEGT in the germline V gene. The J segment lost 4 bases and the V segment lost 2 bases, leaving 3 bases of the junction unmatched. CDR3 sequence reads: CASSESLAGADTQYF. The CDR3 DNA is TGTGCCAGCAGTGAATCGCTAGCGGGAGCAGATACGCAGTATTTT.

V and J are TRBV18 and TRBJ2-3; 12 positions match TRBD2. Germline V CDR1 and CDR2: KGHSH, LQKENI. With V trimmed by 4 bases and J by 5 bases, 10 bases remained unmatched. The CDR3 length is 17 residues. CDR3 residues: CASSQDSSGRGKDTQYF. In nucleotides, the CDR3 is TGTGCCAGCTCACAAGACTCTAGCGGGAGGGGGAAAGATACGCAGTATTTT.

The chain is built from TRBV5-1 and TRBJ2-1; D not certain. In germline, CDR1 is SGHRS, CDR2 YFSETQ. The CDR3 totals 16 residues. V was shortened by 2 bases and J by 0 bases, with 12 bases between the two germline ends. The CDR3 coding sequence is TGCGCCAGCAGCTTAAGTACTGATAGCTCCTACAATGAGCAGTTCTTC. It codes for CASSLSTDSSYNEQFF.

This rearrangement joins TRBV5-6 to TRBJ2-7, with TRBD1 identical over 8 bases. Germline-derived CDR1 and CDR2 are SGHDT and YYEEEE. CDR3 length: 14 amino acids. With V trimmed by 4 bases and J by 1 base, 4 bases remained unmatched. In DNA form, the CDR3 reads TGTGCCAGCAGCCCGGACAGGGCTTCCTACGAGCAGTACTTC. It specifies CASSPDRASYEQYF.